This T cell receptor (beta chain) comes out of a study of blood T cell repertoires in COVID-19 (dated by TCRdb to the early 2020s). Study-level background: Samples covering the acute and convalescent phases of COVID-19 were provided by collaborators in the United States, Italy and Spain. Deeply sampled blood TCRbeta repertoires from subjects exposed to, actively infected with, or recovered from COVID-19 were included in the dataset. Where available, HLA class I and class II types were obtained from metadata supplied by the sample provider rather than from assay-based typing. The prospective study material was composed of cDNA or gDNA derived from T cells, B-cell-depleted T cells, or PBMCs. A de-identified subject ID, COVID-19 status, age in years and sex were almost always included in the sample metadata. The samples were drawn from two sources: the first 160 participants of the ongoing ImmuneRACE study, and 1,000 to 1,500 subjects contributed by 6 global collaborators. The repertoires were made available in a free public database intended to serve as a resource for research on the immune response to SARS-CoV-2. On the study overall, not on this receptor specifically: The quantity of clinical and demographic metadata differed by source and by participant and was supplied without curation.

Comments on this clone: What this receptor recognizes is not known. Base-call qualities are not available, and no considerably larger clone is one nucleotide away.

The immunoSEQ Assay, a bias-controlled multiplex PCR, was used to amplify TCRbeta CDR3 regions from genomic DNA. The original methods were these. The number of nucleated cells in each sample was estimated by amplification of reference gene primers within the assay. To quantify the absolute abundance of each unique TCRbeta CDR3 rearrangement, sequence reads were collapsed and filtered. For each sample, productive Simpson clonality was calculated by taking the square root of Simpson's diversity index across productive rearrangements. TCRdb took over this immuneACCESS table, retaining in-frame rearrangements with V and J assigned. Such tables are incomplete; in checked studies, under half of the missing clones stem from an unresolved V gene, and the remainder is unexplained. V, J and clone size were drawn from that table, and D and trimming were deduced from the DNA. The sample records over 100,000 clones, 80% to 90% of which are singletons. The ten top clones hold just under 10% of the sample.

Collaborating institutions collected whole blood in K2EDTA tubes following their own protocols. For TCRbeta analysis, collaborators shipped samples as frozen whole blood, isolated PBMCs, or DNA extracted from either of those sample types. The germline V gene gives CDR1 as SGHRS and CDR2 as YFSETQ. From the cysteine through the phenylalanine, the CDR3 covers 15 amino acids. Of all the DNA, just the CDR3 is kept, 45 bases in frame from base 1. A distance of 16 bases separates the germline ends of V and J, which lose 3 bases and 3 bases respectively. This clonotype was sampled from a middle-aged man with active or convalescent COVID-19. Recombination linked TRBV5-1 to TRBJ2-7, and the D gene may be TRBD1, 5 bases matching. Input material: peripheral blood. The nucleotide sequence reads as follows: TGCGCCAGCAGCTCCGAGCTTAACAGGCTCTACGAGCAGTACTTC. Its amino acids are CASSSELNRLYEQYF.